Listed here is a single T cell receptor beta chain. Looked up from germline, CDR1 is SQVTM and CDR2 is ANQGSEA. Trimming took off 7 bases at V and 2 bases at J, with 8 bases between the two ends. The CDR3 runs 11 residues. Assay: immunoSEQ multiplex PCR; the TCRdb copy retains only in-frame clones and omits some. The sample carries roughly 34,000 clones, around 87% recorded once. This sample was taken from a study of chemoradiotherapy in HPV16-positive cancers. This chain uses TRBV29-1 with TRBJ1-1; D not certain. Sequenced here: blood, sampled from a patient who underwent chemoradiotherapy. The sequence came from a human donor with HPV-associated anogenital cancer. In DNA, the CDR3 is TGCAGCGAACACATCAACACTGAAGCTTTCTTT. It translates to CSEHINTEAFF.